This record looks at one T cell receptor beta chain sequence and its context. The antigen is unknown. The CDR3 has 15 amino acids. The germline V gene encodes CDR1 KGHSH and CDR2 LQKENI. Trimming stripped 3 bases from V and 2 bases from J, with 11 bases between. The sample is drawn from a study of T cell repertoires in cytomegalovirus infection. Turning to the study itself: Alongside well-studied HLA-B-restricted CMV epitopes, recently identified HLA-C-restricted CMV epitopes were also used. Both a matching HLA type and CMV infection were indicated by public TCR beta signatures.

A single record per CDR3 protein comes from TCRdb applying MiXCR to the reads. Among 100,000 or so distinct CDR3 sequences, under 45% were seen once, and the ten largest hold about two thirds. General study findings and limits: The cumulative frequency of public TCR beta families distinguished individuals who carried CMV together with the relevant HLA. In two of eight donors, the top clonotype was HLA-C-restricted CMV-specific.

This TCR came from a human donor in good health (CMV status not recorded). Some clones in this sample may be carry-over from other donors' samples. The chain is built from TRBV18 and TRBJ1-5; a weak D match, TRBD1 (6 bases). This sample comprised CD8+ T cells from cultured PBMCs, obtained from culture after CMV antigen stimulation. The CDR3 DNA follows: TGTGCCAGCTCACCCGGACAGACCCGCAATCAGCCCCAGCATTTT. Protein sequence: CASSPGQTRNQPQHF.